This T cell receptor beta chain derives from a study of blood T cell repertoires in COVID-19. Study context: The analysed material was cDNA or gDNA that came from T cells, B-cell-depleted T cells, or PBMCs.

In the authors' workflow: Amplification with reference gene primers provided the estimates of nucleated cell counts. Assay: immunoSEQ multiplex PCR; the TCRdb copy retains only in-frame clones and omits some. V and J calls and clone size are given by that table; D and trimming were obtained from the DNA. The sample records just under 150,000 clones, roughly 80% being singletons. This CDR3 spans 18 amino acids. Germline CDR1 and CDR2: LGHNA and YNFKEQ. The V gene end was trimmed by 2 bases and the J gene end by 1 base; junction bases not matched to a gene: 8. Material for sequencing was peripheral blood. This clonotype was sampled from a human donor in a cohort sampled during active COVID-19. V gene TRBV4-2 combines with J gene TRBJ1-1; 12 bases fit TRBD1. CDR3 loop: CASSQPTGTGGTNTEAFF. The CDR3 DNA reads TGTGCCAGCAGCCAACCCACCGGGACAGGGGGCACGAACACTGAAGCTTTCTTT.